A single sample is the source of the 14 T cell receptor beta chains below, sequenced in a study of T cells expressing NK-cell markers (TCRdb year 2020). The library was generated by 5' RACE. Sequencing was performed on an Illumina HiSeq 2000. Reads reprocessed by TCRdb are summarized as one entry per CDR3 protein sequence, and DNA is absent. This sample's table has entries for fewer than 300,000 distinct CDR3 sequences. The ten most abundant clones make up more than 3.5% of the sample. The sample taken for sequencing was blood T cells: a sorted CD56 or NKG2C T cell subset, CD4+ or CD8+ T cells, or bulk PBMC T cells (not recorded which). The receptors here all came from a woman aged 18 to 75 in good health.

The chain combines TRBV5-1 with TRBJ1-4. The CDR3 has 15 residues. Germline CDR1 and CDR2: SGHRS and YFSETQ. The CDR3 sequence: CASSLDLGANEKLFF.

The chain uses TRBV20-1 and TRBJ2-1; TCRdb lists TRBD2, though no DNA is available to test this call. Germline CDR1 DFQATT, CDR2 SNEGSKA (reference sequence). The CDR3 is 17 amino acids. The CDR3 protein is CSASSSGRGRAYNEQFF.

This sequence joins TRBV14 and TRBJ2-1; the TCRdb call, TRBD2, lacks DNA for checking. The CDR3 spans 13 residues. Germline CDR1 is SGHDN and CDR2 is FVKESK. The CDR3 loop is CASSPAGAREQFF.

The V gene is TRBV4-3, the J gene TRBJ1-2; with no DNA, the TCRdb D assignment of TRBD1 cannot be verified. The length of the CDR3 is 18 residues. The germline CDR1 and CDR2 sequences are LGHNA and YSLEER. The CDR3 loop is CASSQDNSSPLANYGYTF.

This rearrangement joins TRBV7-2 to TRBJ1-4; the TCRdb call, TRBD1, lacks DNA for checking. CDR1 is SGHTA and CDR2 is FQGNSA in the germline V gene. The CDR3 spans 14 residues. The CDR3 reads CASSLGQADEKLFF.

This chain uses TRBV4-3 with TRBJ2-6. In germline, CDR1 is LGHNA, CDR2 YSLEER. This CDR3 region has 16 residues. CDR3 amino acids: CASSQPLEAGANVLTF.

V is TRBV9 and J is TRBJ2-1; TCRdb returns TRBD2, unconfirmable since there is no DNA. Germline V gene lookup returns CDR1 SGDLS and CDR2 YYNGEE. The CDR3 covers 17 residues. The CDR3 here is CASSVDPRQRARNEQFF.

The rearrangement uses TRBV12-3 or TRBV12-4 and TRBJ2-1; TCRdb lists TRBD2, though no DNA is available to test this call. This CDR3 region has 15 residues. CDR3 sequence: CASSPGLARYNEQFF.

This sequence joins TRBV30 and TRBJ2-3; the D call of TRBD1 rests on TCRdb alone, since no DNA is present to check it. The germline CDR1 and CDR2 sequences are GTSNPN and SVGIG (reference sequence). The CDR3 consists of 14 residues. Here the CDR3 reads CAWNWGRPTDTQYF. The full variable domain, completed using reference TRBV30 and TRBJ2-3, is SQTIHQWPATLVQPVGSPLSLECTVEGTSNPNLYWYRQAAGRGLQLLFYSVGIGQISSEVPQNLSASRPQDRQFILSSKKLLLSDSGFYLCAWNWGRPTDTQYFGPGTRLTVL.

The chain is built from TRBV30 and TRBJ2-1; TCRdb's D call, TRBD2, is unchecked because there is no DNA. CDR1 and CDR2 (germline): GTSNPN, SVGIG (reference sequence). The CDR3 contains 14 residues. CDR3 loop: CAWMDSGRAPEQFF.

This chain uses TRBV29-1 with TRBJ2-2; TCRdb's D gene call, TRBD2, goes unchecked for lack of DNA. The CDR3 has 15 residues. The germline V gene encodes CDR1 SQVTM and CDR2 ANQGSEA. This chain's CDR3 is CSVGGGGTGTGELFF.

The chain uses TRBV3-1 and TRBJ2-1. In germline, CDR1 is LGHDT, CDR2 YNNKEL (reference sequence). The length of the CDR3 is 17 residues. CDR3 amino acids: CASSQVGVASSYNEQFF.

The V call is TRBV7-6, the J call TRBJ2-3; TCRdb gives TRBD2 as the D gene, but with no DNA this cannot be confirmed. Germline V lookup: CDR1 SGHVS, CDR2 FNYEAQ. CDR3 length: 18 residues. CDR3 in amino acids: CASSPHPPQAGFADTQYF. The entire variable domain, with the rest obtained from reference TRBV7-6 and TRBJ2-3, is as follows: GAGVSQSPRYKVTKRGQDVALRCDPISGHVSLYWYRQALGQGPEFLTYFNYEAQQDKSGLPNDRFSAERPEGSISTLTIQRTEQRDSAMYRCASSPHPPQAGFADTQYFGPGTRLTVL.

The chain is built from TRBV4-3 and TRBJ2-1. CDR3 length: 17 residues. Germline CDR1 LGHNA, CDR2 YSLEER. The CDR3 protein is CASSQTPSGRAYNEQFF.